Detailed here is one T cell receptor beta chain. Its matching antigen is unknown. The data were obtained in a study of T-cell memory formation after mild COVID-19. Germline CDR1 KGHSH, CDR2 LQKENI. The ends were cut back, 1 base at V and 4 bases at J, with 7 bases in the middle. This CDR3 region has 13 residues. Employing constant-segment primers, 5'RACE generated TCR alpha and TCR beta cDNA libraries bearing sample barcodes and UMIs. Via MiXCR, TCRdb re-called the 5' RACE reads, giving one row per CDR3 protein. The sample has about 320,000 distinct CDR3 sequences; 14% are singletons. Study outcomes and limitations: Among clones contracting day 15 to 85, CD4/CD8 was balanced, whereas later expanders leaned CD4+. The study found contracting CD4+ clones mainly in CM and EM and contracting CD8+ clones in EMRA. In pre-infection memory, a portion of responding clones appeared, which suggested that cross-reactive memory joined.

The V call is TRBV18, the J call TRBJ1-1; D remains ambiguous. This sequence originates from a man younger than 35 who had mild COVID-19 (a few samples of this study predate the infection). Cell type and time point are not known. Sequenced sample: PBMCs or a T cell subset sorted from them (not recorded which). CDR3 nucleotides: TGTGCCAGCTCACCACTTACCGGCACTGAAGCTTTCTTT. This codes for CASSPLTGTEAFF.